The T cell receptor beta chain under discussion was sequenced for a study of vaccination and CD4 T cells after COVID-19. Study context: Four females and six males made up the convalescents, with two Hispanic. Stimulation used overlapping spike peptides from SARS-CoV-2, HCoV-NL63, HCoV-OC43 and HCoV-229E. Cultures that served as controls received a CEFX pool, an HIV-1 Nef pool, or no peptide.

Notes on this clonotype: Its cognate antigen is unknown.

Oncomine TCR Beta short-read sequencing was applied to DNA from cultured CD4+ T cells. MiXCR, run by TCRdb on the PCR reads, gives a single entry per CDR3 protein. The repertoire holds 20,000 to 30,000 distinct CDR3 sequences, roughly 62% seen once, with about 20% in the top ten. Treatment described: roughly ten-day PBMC culture with coronavirus spike peptide pools or control peptides (ViraFEST assay). Fresh IL-2 medium replaced half the culture medium on days 3 and 7. The CDR3 covers 12 residues. V dropped 4 bases and J dropped 8 bases, with 11 bases sitting between them. The germline CDR1 and CDR2 sequences are SGHNT and YENEEA.

The input for sequencing was CD4+ T cells from blood, cultured in vitro, taken after SARS-CoV-2 vaccination. The chain is built from TRBV11-3 and TRBJ1-2, with D possibly TRBD1 on 5 matching bases. This clonotype originated in a human donor who received a COVID-19 vaccine. CDR3: CASSSVAGGYTF. CDR3 nucleotide sequence: TGTGCCAGCAGCTCCGTAGCAGGGGGCTACACCTTC.